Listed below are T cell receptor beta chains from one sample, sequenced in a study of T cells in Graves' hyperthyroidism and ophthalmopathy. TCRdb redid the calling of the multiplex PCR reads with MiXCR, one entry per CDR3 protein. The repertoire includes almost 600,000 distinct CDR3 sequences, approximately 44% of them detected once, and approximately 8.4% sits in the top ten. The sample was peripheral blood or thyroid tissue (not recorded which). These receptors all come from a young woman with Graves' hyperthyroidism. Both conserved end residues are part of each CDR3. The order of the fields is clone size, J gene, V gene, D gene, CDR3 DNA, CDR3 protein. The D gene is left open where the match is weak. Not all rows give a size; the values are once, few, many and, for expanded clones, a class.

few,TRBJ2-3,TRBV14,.,TGTGCCAGCAGCCAAGCGGCTATTGGGGCCACAGATACGCAGTATTTT,CASSQAAIGATDTQYF
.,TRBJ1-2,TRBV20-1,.,TGCAGTGCTAGATGGAGGGAGGGCGGCTATGGCTACACCTTC,CSARWREGGYGYTF
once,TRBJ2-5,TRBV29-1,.,TGCAGCTCACCGAACGACAGGGGAGGGGAGACCCAGTACTTC,CSSPNDRGGETQYF
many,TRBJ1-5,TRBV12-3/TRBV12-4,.,TGTGCCAGCAGTTTAACCCCCACAAAAAGCAATCAGCCCCAGCATTTT,CASSLTPTKSNQPQHF
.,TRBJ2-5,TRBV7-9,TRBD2,TGTGCCAGCAGCCGAGGACTAGCGGGCGAAGAGACCCAGTACTTC,CASSRGLAGEETQYF
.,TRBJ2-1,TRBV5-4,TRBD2,TGTGCCAGCAGCTTAACTAGCGGGGGAGGACGTGAGCAGTTCTTC,CASSLTSGGGREQFF
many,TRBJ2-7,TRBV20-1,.,TGCAGTGCCAATAAACCGGGACCCAGATCGTACGAGCAGTACTTC,CSANKPGPRSYEQYF
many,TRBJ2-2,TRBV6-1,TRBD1,TGTGCCAGCAGCGACAGGGACGTCGGGGAGCTGTTTTTT,CASSDRDVGELFF
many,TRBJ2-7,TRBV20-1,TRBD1,TGCAGTGCTCAAGGACAGGGCCCCTACGAGCAGTACTTC,CSAQGQGPYEQYF
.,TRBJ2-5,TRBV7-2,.,TGTGCCAGCAGCCAAAGCAGGACAGCGTTTTTCGAGACCCAGTACTTC,CASSQSRTAFFETQYF
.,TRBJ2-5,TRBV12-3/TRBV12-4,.,TGTGCCAGCAGTGGGACTGCCTATGTGGAGACCCAGTACTTC,CASSGTAYVETQYF
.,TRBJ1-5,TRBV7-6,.,TGTGCCAGCAGCATGGACAATCAGCCCCAGCATTTT,CASSMDNQPQHF
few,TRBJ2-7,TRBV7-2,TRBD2,TGTGCCAGCAGCTTAGTACTAGCGGGGGACGAGCAGTACTTC,CASSLVLAGDEQYF
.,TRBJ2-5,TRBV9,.,TGTGCCAGCAGCGGGGGAGTGGTGGAGACCCAGTACTTC,CASSGGVVETQYF
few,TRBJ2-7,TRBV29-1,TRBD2,TGCAGCGTTGTGCTAGCGGGAACTTTCTACGAGCAGTACTTC,CSVVLAGTFYEQYF
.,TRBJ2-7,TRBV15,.,TGTGCCACCAGCAGACCTCAGGGGGGCGTCTACGAGCAGTACTTC,CATSRPQGGVYEQYF
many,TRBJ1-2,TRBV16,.,TGTGCCAGCAGCCAATCGTCGGCGGACTATGGCTACACCTTC,CASSQSSADYGYTF
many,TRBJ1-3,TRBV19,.,TGTGCCAGTAGAAAGGTCTACTCTGGAAACACCATATATTTT,CASRKVYSGNTIYF
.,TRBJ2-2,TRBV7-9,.,TGTGCCAGCAGCTTAGCTTGGACAGGGGAGCTGTTTTTT,CASSLAWTGELFF
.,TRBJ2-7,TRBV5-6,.,TGTGCCAGCAGCTTGATCATCGGGGGGCCTTCCGAGCAGTACTTC,CASSLIIGGPSEQYF
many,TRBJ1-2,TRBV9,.,TGTGCCAGCAGCGTAGGGTGGGGTCCTGATGGCTACACCTTC,CASSVGWGPDGYTF
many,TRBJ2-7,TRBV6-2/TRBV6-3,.,TGTGCCAGCAGTTATGAACGGACCCACTACGAGCAGTACTTC,CASSYERTHYEQYF
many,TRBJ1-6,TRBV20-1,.,TGCAGTGCTAGAGCGGGAAATTATAATTCACCCCTCCACTTT,CSARAGNYNSPLHF
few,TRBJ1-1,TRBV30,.,TGTGCCTGGAGTGTAGCAGGAGGTAACACTGAAGCTTTCTTT,CAWSVAGGNTEAFF
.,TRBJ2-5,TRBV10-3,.,TGTGCCATCAGTGCCGGGAAAGAGACCCAGTACTTC,CAISAGKETQYF
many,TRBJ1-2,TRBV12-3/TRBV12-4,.,TGTGCCAGCAGTTTAGCGAGTAGGCCAGAAGGCTACACCTTC,CASSLASRPEGYTF
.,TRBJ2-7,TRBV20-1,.,TGCAGTGCTACGGGACTGGGGCGTTCAAGCTCCTACGAGCAGTACTTC,CSATGLGRSSSYEQYF
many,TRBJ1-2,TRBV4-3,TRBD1,TGCGCCAGCAGCCAAGATCTTGTCCGGGACAGGGGGAACACCTTC,CASSQDLVRDRGNTF
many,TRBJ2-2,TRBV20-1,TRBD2,TGCAGTGCGGGGACTAGTCGGAACACCGGGGAGCTGTTTTTT,CSAGTSRNTGELFF
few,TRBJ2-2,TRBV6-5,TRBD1,TGTGCCAGCAGCCGACAGGGGAGCACCGGGGAGCTGTTTTTT,CASSRQGSTGELFF
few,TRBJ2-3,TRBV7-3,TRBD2,TGTGCCAGCAGCTTAGCTCTAGCGGGAGCAGTGGGGGATACGCAGTATTTT,CASSLALAGAVGDTQYF
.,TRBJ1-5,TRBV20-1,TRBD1,TGCAGTGCCAGGGGGACAGGGGAGGGCAATCAGCCCCAGCATTTT,CSARGTGEGNQPQHF
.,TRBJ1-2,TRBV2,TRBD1,TGTGCCAGCACCAGACCCGGGGGACAGGAGAACTATGGCTACACCTTC,CASTRPGGQENYGYTF
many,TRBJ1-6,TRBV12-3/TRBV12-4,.,TGTGCCAGCAGTCCCGGCCGCGATAATTCACCCCTCCACTTT,CASSPGRDNSPLHF
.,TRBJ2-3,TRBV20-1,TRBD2,TGCAGTGCTAGAGACCTTAGCGGGTGGAGGGCAGATACGCAGTATTTT,CSARDLSGWRADTQYF
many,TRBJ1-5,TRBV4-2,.,TGTGCCAGCAGCCAAGTGGGGTATCAGCCCCAGCATTTT,CASSQVGYQPQHF
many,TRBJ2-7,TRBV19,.,TGTGCCAGTAGTATAGGGCGAGGGTCCTACGAGCAGTACTTC,CASSIGRGSYEQYF